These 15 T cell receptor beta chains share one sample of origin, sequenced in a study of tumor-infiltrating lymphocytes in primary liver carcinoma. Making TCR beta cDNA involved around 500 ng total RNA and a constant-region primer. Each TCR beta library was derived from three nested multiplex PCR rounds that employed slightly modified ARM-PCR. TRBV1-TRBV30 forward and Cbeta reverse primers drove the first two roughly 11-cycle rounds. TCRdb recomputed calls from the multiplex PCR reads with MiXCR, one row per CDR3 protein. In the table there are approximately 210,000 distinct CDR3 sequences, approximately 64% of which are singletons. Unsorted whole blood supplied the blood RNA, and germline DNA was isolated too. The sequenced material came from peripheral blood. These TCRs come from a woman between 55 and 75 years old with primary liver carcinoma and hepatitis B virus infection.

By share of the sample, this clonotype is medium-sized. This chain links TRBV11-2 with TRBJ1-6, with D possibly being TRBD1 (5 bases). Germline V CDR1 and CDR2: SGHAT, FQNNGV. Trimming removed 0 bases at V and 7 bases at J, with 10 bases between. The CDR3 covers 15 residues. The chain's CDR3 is CASSLDPGRNSPLHF. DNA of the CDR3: TGTGCCAGCAGCTTAGATCCAGGGAGGAATTCACCCCTCCACTTT.

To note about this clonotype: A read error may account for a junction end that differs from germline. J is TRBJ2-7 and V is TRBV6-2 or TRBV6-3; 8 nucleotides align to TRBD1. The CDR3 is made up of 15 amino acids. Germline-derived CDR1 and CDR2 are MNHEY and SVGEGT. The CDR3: CASTFRQGRNYEHYF. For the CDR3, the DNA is TGTGCCAGCACCTTTCGACAGGGGCGGAACTACGAGCATTACTTC.

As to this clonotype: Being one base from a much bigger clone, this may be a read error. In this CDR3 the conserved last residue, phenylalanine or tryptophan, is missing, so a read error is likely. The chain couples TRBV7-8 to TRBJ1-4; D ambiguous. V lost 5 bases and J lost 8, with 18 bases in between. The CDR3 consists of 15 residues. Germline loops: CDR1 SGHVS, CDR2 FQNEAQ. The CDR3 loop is CASSLRLVGGEKLFS. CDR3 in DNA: TGTGCCAGCAGCCTCCGGTTGGTGGGTGGCGAAAAACTGTTTTCT.

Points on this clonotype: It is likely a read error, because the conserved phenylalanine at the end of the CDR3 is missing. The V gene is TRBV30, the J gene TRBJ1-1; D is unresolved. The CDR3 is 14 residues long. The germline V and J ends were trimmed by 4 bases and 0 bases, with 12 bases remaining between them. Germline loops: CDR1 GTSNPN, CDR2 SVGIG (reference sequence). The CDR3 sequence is CAWTIHEVNTEAFL. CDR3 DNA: TGTGCCTGGACGATACACGAGGTGAACACTGAAGCTTTCTTA.

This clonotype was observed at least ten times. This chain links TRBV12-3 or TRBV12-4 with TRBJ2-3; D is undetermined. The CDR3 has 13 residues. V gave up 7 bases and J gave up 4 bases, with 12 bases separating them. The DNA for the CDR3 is TGTGCCAGCACCCCCCCCTGGGCAGATACGCAGTATTTT. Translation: CASTPPWADTQYF.

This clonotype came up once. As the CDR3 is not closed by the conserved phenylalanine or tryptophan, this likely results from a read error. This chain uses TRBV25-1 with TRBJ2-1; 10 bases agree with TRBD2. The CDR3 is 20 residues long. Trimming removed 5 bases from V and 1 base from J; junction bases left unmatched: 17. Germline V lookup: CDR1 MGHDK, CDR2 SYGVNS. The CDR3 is CASSPPLGLAGVRSYNEQFL. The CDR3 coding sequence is TGTGCCAGCAGTCCCCCATTGGGGCTAGCGGGAGTTCGATCCTACAATGAGCAGTTCTTA.

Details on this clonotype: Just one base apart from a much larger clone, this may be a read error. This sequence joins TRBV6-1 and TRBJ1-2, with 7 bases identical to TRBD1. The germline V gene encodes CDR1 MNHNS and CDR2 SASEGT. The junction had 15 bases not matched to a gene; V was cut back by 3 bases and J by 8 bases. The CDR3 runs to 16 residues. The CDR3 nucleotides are TGTGCCAGCAGTGATCTGGGACAGCCGTCCGAGTGGGGCTACACCTTC. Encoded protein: CASSDLGQPSEWGYTF.

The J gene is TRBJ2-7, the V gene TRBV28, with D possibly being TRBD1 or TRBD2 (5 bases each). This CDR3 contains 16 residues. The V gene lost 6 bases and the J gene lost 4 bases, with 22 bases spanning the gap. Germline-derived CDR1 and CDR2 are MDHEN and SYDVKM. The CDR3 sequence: CASSQTGTPKEYEQYF. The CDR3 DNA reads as TGTGCCAGCAGCCAAACCGGGACCCCCAAGGAATACGAGCAGTACTTC.

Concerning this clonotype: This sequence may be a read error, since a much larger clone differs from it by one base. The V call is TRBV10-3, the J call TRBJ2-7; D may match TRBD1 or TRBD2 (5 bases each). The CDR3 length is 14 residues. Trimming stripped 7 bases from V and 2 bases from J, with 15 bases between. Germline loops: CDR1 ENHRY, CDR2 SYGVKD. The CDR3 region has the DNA TGTGCCATCACCGCCGGGGCACCACCCTACGAGCAGTACTTC. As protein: CAITAGAPPYEQYF.

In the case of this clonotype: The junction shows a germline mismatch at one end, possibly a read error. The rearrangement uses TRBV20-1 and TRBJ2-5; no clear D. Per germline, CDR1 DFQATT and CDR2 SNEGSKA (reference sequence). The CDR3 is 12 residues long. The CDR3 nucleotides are TGCAGTGCTAGAGAGGGCGAGAGGACCCAATACTTC. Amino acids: CSAREGERTQYF.

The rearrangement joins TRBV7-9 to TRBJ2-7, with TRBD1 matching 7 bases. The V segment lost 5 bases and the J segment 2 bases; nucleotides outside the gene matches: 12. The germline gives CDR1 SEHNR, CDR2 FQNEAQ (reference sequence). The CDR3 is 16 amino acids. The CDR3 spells CASSIMFGTEAYEQYF. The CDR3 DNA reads TGTGCCAGCAGCATTATGTTCGGGACAGAAGCCTACGAGCAGTACTTC.

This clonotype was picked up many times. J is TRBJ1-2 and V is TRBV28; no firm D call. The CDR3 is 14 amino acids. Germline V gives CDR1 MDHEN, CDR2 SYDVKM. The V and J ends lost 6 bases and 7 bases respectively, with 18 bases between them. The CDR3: CASSPRTLRPGYTF. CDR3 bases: TGTGCCAGCAGCCCGCGTACCCTGCGGCCTGGCTACACCTTC.

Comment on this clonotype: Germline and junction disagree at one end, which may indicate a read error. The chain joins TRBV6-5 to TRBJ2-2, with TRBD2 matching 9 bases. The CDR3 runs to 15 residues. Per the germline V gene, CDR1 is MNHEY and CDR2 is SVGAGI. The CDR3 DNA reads TGTGCCAGCCGAGCGGGGGGCGCAGGCGTCTGGGAGCTGTTATTT. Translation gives CASRAGGAGVWELLF.

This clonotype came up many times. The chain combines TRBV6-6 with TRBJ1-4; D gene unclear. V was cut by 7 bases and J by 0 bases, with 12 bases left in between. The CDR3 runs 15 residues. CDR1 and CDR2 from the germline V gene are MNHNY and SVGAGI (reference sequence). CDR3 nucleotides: TGTGCCAGCACCCTACGAGGCTCAACTAATGAAAAACTGTTTTTT. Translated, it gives CASTLRGSTNEKLFF.

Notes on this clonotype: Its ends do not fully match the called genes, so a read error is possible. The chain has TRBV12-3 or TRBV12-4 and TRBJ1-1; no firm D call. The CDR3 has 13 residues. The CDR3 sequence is CVSSPGLNTEAFF. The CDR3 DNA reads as TGTGTCAGCAGTCCTGGCCTGAACACTGAAGCTTTCTTT.